This TCR beta chain was recovered during a study of monozygotic twins with inflammatory bowel disease. To note about this clonotype: Its specificity is not known.

Both the TCRalpha cDNA and the TCRbeta cDNA were taken through two nested PCRs, lasting approximately 17 and 9 cycles. TCRdb reprocessed the 5' RACE reads; each CDR3 protein has one entry and no DNA is given. Its table records 150,000 or so distinct CDR3 sequences. Per the germline V gene, CDR1 is SGHAT and CDR2 is FQNNGV. The CDR3 is made up of 16 amino acids. Study-wide findings and caveats: Diversity of TCRbeta measured by inverse Simpson was lower in IBD patients than in healthy co-twins.

This clonotype was sampled from a human donor with ulcerative colitis or Crohn's disease, or a healthy co-twin of an affected twin (not recorded which). Input material: blood. The gene calls are TRBV11-2 and TRBJ2-1; absent DNA, TCRdb's TRBD1 call cannot be checked. The CDR3 reads CASSPGTGGNNNEQFF.